The rows below give T cell receptor beta chains drawn from one sample of a study of CD8+ T cells in alopecia areata. Repertoires were generated with immunoSEQ multiplex PCR, while TCRdb's copy carries only in-frame clones and drops some. The repertoire holds 180,000 or so clones, with 63% as singletons. The material sequenced was CD4+ T cells sorted from blood, taken at week 0. The receptor set was obtained from a human donor with alopecia areata. Each CDR3 is given with its conserved first and last residue. Each record gives: V gene, J gene, D gene, clone size, CDR3 protein, CDR3 DNA. A D gene is named only where the DNA matches it firmly. The size entry is marked missing in some rows and otherwise reads once, few, many or a size class.

TRBV5-1	TRBJ2-5	NA	NA	CASSSKTGQQTQYF	TGCGCCAGCAGCTCCAAGACTGGCCAGCAGACCCAGTACTTC
TRBV25-1	TRBJ1-2	NA	NA	CASSMTGPNYGYTF	TGTGCCAGCAGCATGACAGGCCCTAACTATGGCTACACCTTC
TRBV29-1	TRBJ2-6	TRBD1	few	CSVEPIDRAGANVLTF	TGCAGCGTTGAACCGATAGACAGGGCTGGGGCCAACGTCCTGACTTTC
TRBV4-3	TRBJ1-6	NA	NA	CASSQGGQVNSPLHF	TGCGCCAGCAGCCAAGGAGGACAAGTTAATTCACCCCTCCACTTT
TRBV2	TRBJ2-1	NA	few	CASRGVGDPQFF	TGTGCCAGCAGGGGGGTAGGAGATCCCCAGTTCTTC
TRBV7-6	TRBJ2-7	NA	NA	CASSLMGDEQYF	TGTGCCAGCAGCTTAATGGGCGACGAGCAGTACTTC
TRBV5-6	TRBJ2-7	NA	NA	CASSQGQEYEQYF	TGTGCCAGCAGCCAGGGACAAGAATACGAGCAGTACTTC
TRBV2	TRBJ2-1	TRBD1	NA	CASSERTGGFPWGNEQFF	TGTGCCAGCAGTGAAAGGACAGGGGGCTTCCCATGGGGGAATGAGCAGTTCTTC
TRBV20-1	TRBJ1-2	NA	once	CSARDGGGYTF	TGCAGTGCTAGAGACGGGGGTGGCTACACCTTC
TRBV4-3	TRBJ2-3	TRBD2	once	CASSSTSGQSTDTQYF	TGCGCCAGCAGCTCCACTAGCGGACAAAGCACAGATACGCAGTATTTT
TRBV29-1	TRBJ1-2	TRBD1	NA	CSVHEQGNYGYTF	TGCAGCGTACATGAACAGGGGAACTATGGCTACACCTTC
TRBV6-6	TRBJ1-5	NA	NA	CASIPEAGMGQPQHF	TGTGCCAGCATCCCAGAAGCCGGGATGGGTCAGCCCCAGCATTTT
TRBV20-1	TRBJ1-1	NA	NA	CSAGVAFF	TGCAGTGCTGGGGTGGCTTTCTTT
TRBV30	TRBJ1-5	NA	few	CAWSDTQGSQPQHF	TGTGCCTGGAGTGACACACAGGGTTCTCAGCCCCAGCATTTT
TRBV10-3	TRBJ2-1	NA	NA	CAISLGGNEQFF	TGTGCAATCAGTCTCGGGGGCAATGAGCAGTTCTTC
TRBV4-1	TRBJ2-1	TRBD2	NA	CASSQGRLAGVAHEQFF	TGCGCCAGCAGCCAAGGGAGACTAGCGGGGGTCGCGCATGAGCAGTTCTTC
TRBV25-1	TRBJ1-2	TRBD1	NA	CASSADLSLTGGGGYTF	TGTGCCAGCAGTGCCGACCTTTCGCTTACAGGGGGCGGAGGCTACACCTTC
TRBV10-3	TRBJ2-7	TRBD1	NA	CAISPDRPTYEQYF	TGTGCCATCAGCCCGGACAGGCCGACCTACGAGCAGTACTTC
TRBV9	TRBJ2-5	NA	NA	CASSGALRLGGGETQYF	TGTGCCAGCAGCGGGGCTTTGAGGTTGGGAGGAGGAGAGACCCAGTACTTC
TRBV7-6	TRBJ1-3	NA	NA	CASSLSGSLSGNTIYF	TGTGCCAGCAGCCTTAGCGGGAGCCTCTCTGGAAACACCATATATTTT
TRBV27	TRBJ1-6	TRBD1	NA	CASTKRDRGSPLHF	TGTGCCAGCACGAAGCGGGACAGGGGATCACCCCTCCACTTT
TRBV18	TRBJ1-2	NA	few	CASSARGDDYGYTF	TGTGCCAGCTCAGCCCGGGGGGACGACTATGGCTACACCTTC
TRBV5-6	TRBJ2-2	NA	many	CASSLNNQLFF	TGTGCCAGCAGCCTTAATAATCAACTGTTTTTT
TRBV7-3	TRBJ2-3	NA	NA	CASSQGIGDTQYF	TGTGCCAGCAGCCAGGGGATTGGGGATACGCAGTATTTT
TRBV9	TRBJ2-3	TRBD1	once	CASSGAQGASTDTQYF	TGTGCCAGCAGCGGAGCACAGGGGGCGAGCACAGATACGCAGTATTTT
TRBV9	TRBJ1-1	NA	NA	CASSVMGLEDTEAFF	TGTGCCAGCAGCGTGATGGGACTGGAGGACACTGAAGCTTTCTTT
TRBV30	TRBJ2-3	NA	NA	CAWRELAVVTDTQYF	TGTGCCTGGAGGGAGCTAGCCGTGGTCACAGATACGCAGTATTTT
TRBV30	TRBJ1-5	TRBD1	NA	CAWSTRGLSNQPQHF	TGTGCCTGGAGCACAAGGGGGCTCAGCAATCAGCCCCAGCATTTT
TRBV10-3	TRBJ1-2	NA	NA	CAISVEGGYGYTF	TGTGCCATCAGTGTAGAGGGGGGCTATGGCTACACCTTC
TRBV4-3	TRBJ1-1	NA	NA	CASSQVDLTWYTEAFF	TGCGCCAGCAGCCAAGTGGACCTTACCTGGTACACTGAAGCTTTCTTT
TRBV23-1	TRBJ1-3	NA	NA	CASRRPHLSGNTIYF	TGCGCCAGCAGAAGACCACACCTATCTGGAAACACCATATATTTT
TRBV6-1	TRBJ1-5	NA	NA	CATRQASNQPQHF	TGTGCCACCCGACAGGCGAGCAATCAGCCCCAGCATTTT
TRBV13	TRBJ1-5	NA	NA	CASSLGQTNQPQHF	TGTGCCAGCAGCTTAGGACAGACTAATCAGCCCCAGCATTTT
TRBV6-5	TRBJ2-5	NA	NA	CASSNTDGIQETQYF	TGTGCCAGCAGTAACACGGACGGAATCCAAGAGACCCAGTACTTC
TRBV4-2	TRBJ1-5	TRBD1	once	CASSQDKRQGHQPQHF	TGTGCCAGCAGCCAAGATAAGAGACAGGGCCATCAGCCCCAGCATTTT